This TCR beta chain is drawn from a study of T cells in Graves' hyperthyroidism and ophthalmopathy (dated by TCRdb to between 2019 and 2020). With regard to the full study: Peripheral blood samples were taken at the time of initial diagnosis, prior to any treatment. TCR V-J signatures able to tell the groups apart were searched for in a discovery cohort of some 100 patients, of whom around 43 had Graves' ophthalmopathy and 57 had stable Graves' hyperthyroidism. Whether ophthalmopathy could be predicted prospectively was tested in an independent validation cohort made up of under 20 hyperthyroidism patients plus 17 patients who later progressed to ophthalmopathy. The roughly 100 discovery patients were divided at random into training and test sets in a 7:3 ratio. The study also compared thyroid tissue and blood T-cell repertoires from more than five Graves' hyperthyroidism patients. Once sampling was done, hyperthyroidism patients were given methimazole at a starting dose of 30 mg daily, whereas ophthalmopathy patients were given high-dose intravenous methylprednisolone. According to the paper, TCR Vbeta CDR3 sequencing was carried out on some 140 peripheral blood samples, which came from over 40 ophthalmopathy, approximately 72 hyperthyroidism and approximately 17 progressor patients. The investigation overall reported the following: A model built on a 13 V-J signature distinguished ophthalmopathy from stable hyperthyroidism, reaching 85% to 90% sensitivity and about 81% specificity in cross-validation and 80%/75% in testing. Most expanded thyroid clonotypes (frequency above 0.001) were also found in blood, which suggests that blood repertoires may mirror thyroid immune responses. Sample size was not statistically predetermined, and blinding of investigators to group allocation was not performed. In validation, the model predicted progression to ophthalmopathy with roughly 66% sensitivity and roughly 72% specificity, a median of 6.5 months before onset.

The TCR beta CDR3 regions were amplified from RNA transcripts. A first-round RT-PCR of the TCR CDR3 used the HTBI primer set with the Qiagen OneStep RT-PCR kit. Libraries were constructed in a second round of multiplex PCR, after which size selection and purification were carried out. Libraries were sequenced paired-end with 100 bp reads on an Illumina HiSeq2000. In the original analysis: SOAPnuke was used to process the raw data, with reads discarded if the reads contained adapters or uncalled bases, had a mean Phred below 15, or lacked an exact constant-primer or identifier match. High-quality paired reads were merged using COPE v1.2.5, and each unique nucleotide sequence was defined as a clonotype. MiTCR v1.1 was used to align the clonotypes against IMGT TRBV, TRBD and TRBJ reference segments. Only V-J combinations with frequency above 0.0001, covering roughly 99% of repertoires, were analysed. A TCS score was defined as the ratio between F50 (clonal expansion) and ExV (chaos), using BLOSUM62-based TCRdist between CDR3 peptides within each V-J. Welch's t-statistics and random forest reduced several hundred V-J features to 13, which were used in a naive Bayes classifier (R e1071). TCRdb cleaned the public reads at Q25 with fastp, built clones with MiXCR and kept in-frame beta chains. When rows share a CDR3 protein, they turn into one entry using the most common DNA and genes. The V and J calls, along with clone size, are taken from TCRdb and not from the paper's own processing. Within this sample are roughly 570,000 distinct CDR3 sequences, with approximately 14% of them counted one time only. The ten largest make up 7.3% of the sample.

At the junction V is shortened by 5 bases and J by 2 bases; bases outside the gene matches: 6. The CDR3 covers 14 residues, taking in both the cysteine and the phenylalanine. The DNA shown is the 42-base CDR3, in frame from base 1. According to the germline V gene, CDR1 reads MNHNS and CDR2 reads SASEGT. Graves' hyperthyroidism was defined as stable when no progression to ophthalmopathy occurred over 18 months of follow-up. Hyperthyroidism patients were aged 18 to 65 years and newly diagnosed, with disease duration of less than 2 months. The study excluded patients with uncontrolled infections, other autoimmune diseases, pregnancy or lactation. Diagnoses were established on the basis of clinical symptoms, serum thyroxine and TRAb, thyroid ultrasound, and orbital computed tomography. PBMCs were separated from roughly 9.3 ml of fresh peripheral blood using Ficoll-Paque density gradient centrifugation. Trizol reagent was used to extract total RNA, and RNA quality was then checked on an Agilent 2100 Bioanalyzer.

Notes on this clonotype: Which antigen it targets is not known. Qualities for individual bases were not recorded, and no much larger clone is one base off.

This receptor was taken from a woman aged 30 to 39 with Graves' hyperthyroidism. The sequence links TRBV6-1 to TRBJ2-7; 7 nucleotides in the junction match TRBD2. The source material was blood. The sequence in DNA is TGTGCCAGCAGTAAGCGGGATGACACCTACGAGCAGTACTTC. Protein translation: CASSKRDDTYEQYF.